This passage covers 24 T cell receptor beta chains from one sample sequenced in a study of cytomegalovirus exposure and HLA in healthy donors. PCR used 60 Vbeta primers and 13 Jbeta primers. Using immunoSEQ multiplex PCR, the repertoire was profiled, and TCRdb retains in-frame clones only, with some absent. The profile shows some 130,000 clones, about 60% of them singletons. The specimen sequenced was PBMCs. The receptors shown here come from a man aged 35-49 years in good health and CMV-seropositive.

This clone was picked up a small number of times. This sequence joins TRBV7-8 and TRBJ2-2; a weak D match, TRBD2 (5 bases). The germline V gene encodes CDR1 SGHVS and CDR2 FQNEAQ. The CDR3 is made up of 16 amino acids. Trimming stripped 6 bases from V and 3 bases from J, with 17 bases between. The CDR3 DNA sequence: TGTGCCAGCAGTCTTGAGGGTGAATGGTACACCGGGGAGCTGTTTTTT. Protein product: CASSLEGEWYTGELFF.

This chain links TRBV28 with TRBJ2-1, with D uncertain. The CDR3 length is 12 residues. Looked up from germline, CDR1 is MDHEN and CDR2 is SYDVKM. The germline V and J ends were trimmed by 6 bases and 4 bases, with 7 bases remaining between them. The CDR3 reads CASSPPYNEQFF. The CDR3 DNA is TGTGCCAGCAGCCCCCCTTACAATGAGCAGTTCTTC.

The J gene is TRBJ2-3, the V gene TRBV2, with TRBD2 identical over 15 bases. Germline trimming cut 8 bases from V and 2 bases from J; bases unmatched to any gene: 2. Per germline, CDR1 SNHLY and CDR2 FYNNEI. This CDR3 has 15 residues. The CDR3 nucleotides are TGTGCCAGCGGACTAGCGGGGGGGAACACAGATACGCAGTATTTT. Its translation is CASGLAGGNTDTQYF.

The rearrangement uses TRBV30 and TRBJ2-1, with 8 bases fitting TRBD1. V trimming: 1 base; J trimming: 4 bases; junction bases outside the gene matches: 3. The CDR3 sequence is 14 residues long. In germline, CDR1 is GTSNPN, CDR2 SVGIG (reference sequence). The DNA for the CDR3 is TGTGCCTGGAGTGCCGGGACAGGTTACAATGAGCAGTTCTTC. Translating gives CAWSAGTGYNEQFF.

The CDR3 reads CASSQDEDRAGNEQFF. The CDR3 bases are TGCGCCAGCAGCCAAGATGAGGACAGGGCCGGCAATGAGCAGTTCTTC. The rearrangement joins TRBV4-3 to TRBJ2-1, with 8 positions matching TRBD1. This CDR3 has 16 amino acids. The V segment lost 0 bases and the J segment 6 bases; nucleotides outside the gene matches: 7. Germline CDR1 reads LGHNA; CDR2 reads YSLEER.

The CDR3 spells CASSLLSPGLPTGELFF. For the CDR3, the DNA is TGTGCCAGCAGCTTATTGAGTCCGGGACTGCCGACCGGGGAGCTGTTTTTT. V gene TRBV7-8 combines with J gene TRBJ2-2, with a tentative D call TRBD2 (6 bases). CDR1 is SGHVS and CDR2 is FQNEAQ in the germline V gene. V lost 2 bases, J lost 5 bases, and 18 bases lay in between. The CDR3 runs to 17 residues.

The chain joins TRBV14 to TRBJ2-7; D might be TRBD1 (6 bases). V lost 0 bases and J 5 bases, leaving 17 bases between the germline ends. Germline V CDR1 and CDR2: SGHDN, FVKESK. This CDR3 region has 16 residues. The CDR3 is CASSQDHWGRDNEQYF. As DNA, the CDR3 is TGTGCCAGCAGCCAAGATCATTGGGGCAGGGACAACGAGCAGTACTTC.

Only one count was recorded for this clone. V and J are TRBV19 and TRBJ2-7; D possibly corresponds to TRBD1 (6 bases). V lost 1 base and J 3 bases, leaving 16 bases between the germline ends. Germline CDR1 reads LNHDA; CDR2 reads SQIVND (reference sequence). The CDR3 sequence is 16 residues long. The CDR3 region has the DNA TGTGCCAGTAGTATAGCGGCCAGGGGATCAAACTACGAGCAGTACTTC. The encoded protein is CASSIAARGSNYEQYF.

This clone occurred once. The rearrangement joins TRBV7-9 to TRBJ1-4; D is possibly TRBD1 (5 bases). This CDR3 region has 15 residues. Per the germline V gene, CDR1 is SEHNR and CDR2 is FQNEAQ (reference sequence). The V gene lost 1 base and the J gene lost 3 bases, with 9 bases spanning the gap. For the CDR3, the DNA is TGTGCCAGCAGCTTAGTTGCAGGGCCTAATGAAAAACTGTTTTTT. This sequence encodes CASSLVAGPNEKLFF.

The chain couples TRBV4-2 to TRBJ1-3; TRBD1 is a possible D gene (6 bases). The CDR3 loop spans 15 amino acids. The germline V gene has CDR1 LGHNA and CDR2 YNFKEQ. Trimming took off 3 bases at V and 2 bases at J, with 11 bases between the two ends. The CDR3 sequence: CASSQDRAAGNTIYF. In DNA form, the CDR3 reads TGTGCCAGCAGCCAGGACAGAGCTGCTGGAAACACCATATATTTT.

This clone was observed a handful of times. The chain uses TRBV7-2 and TRBJ2-5; TRBD2 agrees at 8 bases. The germline CDR1 and CDR2 sequences are SGHTA and FQGNSA. The CDR3 sequence is 14 residues long. J lost 2 bases, V lost 5 bases, and 4 bases had no gene match. CDR3 coding DNA: TGTGCCAGCAGCGCTAGCGGGCTACAAGAGACCCAGTACTTC. This translates into CASSASGLQETQYF.

The chain couples TRBV29-1 to TRBJ1-1, with 7 bases aligning to TRBD1. J gave up 8 bases and V 1 base, and 4 bases lay outside the gene matches. The germline CDR1 and CDR2 sequences are SQVTM and ANQGSEA. The CDR3 runs to 12 residues. CDR3 amino acids: CSVEGDRDEAFF. As DNA, the CDR3 is TGCAGCGTTGAAGGTGACAGGGACGAAGCTTTCTTT.

This clone was detected a few times. The chain has TRBV27 and TRBJ2-2; 9 bases agree with TRBD2. The V gene end was trimmed by 2 bases and the J gene end by 5 bases; junction bases not matched to a gene: 6. Germline V gene data show CDR1 as MNHEY and CDR2 as SMNVEV (reference sequence). The CDR3 contains 16 residues. CDR3: CASSLITSGLTGELFF. The CDR3 DNA sequence: TGTGCCAGCAGTTTAATTACTAGCGGGTTAACCGGGGAGCTGTTTTTT.

The chain couples TRBV4-2 to TRBJ1-4; D may be TRBD1 (5 bases). Germline assignment: CDR1 LGHNA and CDR2 YNFKEQ. The CDR3 sequence is 18 residues long. Trimming took off 0 bases at V and 4 bases at J, with 18 bases between the two ends. CDR3 sequence reads: CASSQEVWADRLNEKLFF. CDR3 sequence (DNA): TGTGCCAGCAGCCAAGAAGTATGGGCCGACAGACTTAATGAAAAACTGTTTTTT.

The chain carries TRBV2 and TRBJ1-4, with TRBD1 matching 9 bases. The V and J ends lost 5 bases and 6 bases, in that order; junction bases with no gene match: 4. Germline values: CDR1 SNHLY, CDR2 FYNNEI. This CDR3 has 14 residues. CDR3 bases: TGTGCCAGCAGTCTACAGGGGGCGGATGAAAAACTGTTTTTT. It specifies CASSLQGADEKLFF.

The V and J genes are TRBV18 and TRBJ2-2; TRBD2 agrees at 7 bases. CDR3 length: 14 amino acids. The junction had 3 bases not matched to a gene; V was cut back by 3 bases and J by 5 bases. Germline values: CDR1 KGHSH, CDR2 LQKENI. This CDR3 is CASSPGGRTGELFF. As DNA, the CDR3 is TGTGCCAGCTCACCGGGGGGGAGAACCGGGGAGCTGTTTTTT.

This clone has just a few counts. The genes are TRBV6-5 and TRBJ1-1; 9 bases agree with TRBD1. V lost 5 bases and J lost 10; bases outside the gene matches: 11. CDR3 length: 14 amino acids. From germline, CDR1 is MNHEY and CDR2 SVGAGI. The CDR3: CASSRDRVKVGAFF. The CDR3 coding sequence is TGTGCCAGCAGTCGGGACAGGGTAAAGGTTGGAGCTTTCTTT.

CDR3 in amino acids: CASSLRLAGGGGELFF. The CDR3 nucleotides read TGTGCCAGCAGCTTACGGCTAGCGGGGGGGGGCGGGGAGCTGTTTTTT. The chain recombines TRBV7-2 with TRBJ2-2, with 12 bases fitting TRBD2. With 2 bases clipped from V and 7 bases from J, the junction kept 5 bases outside the gene matches. The CDR3 contains 16 residues. Germline CDR1 reads SGHTA; CDR2 reads FQGNSA.

The DNA of the CDR3 is TGTGCCACCCAAAGGACAGGGGGAATCTACGAGCAGTACTTC. It is translated as CATQRTGGIYEQYF. V is TRBV19 and J is TRBJ2-7, with TRBD1 matching 10 bases. J gave up 3 bases and V 10 bases, and 9 bases lay outside the gene matches. Germline CDR1 and CDR2: LNHDA and SQIVND (reference sequence). This CDR3 comprises 14 residues.

The chain combines TRBV10-3 with TRBJ2-1; 11 bases are a match to TRBD1. This CDR3 comprises 17 residues. The junction had 10 bases not matched to a gene; V was cut back by 8 bases and J by 1 base. The germline V gene has CDR1 ENHRY and CDR2 SYGVKD. The CDR3 is CAIGLRDRGLSYNEQFF. The CDR3 region has the DNA TGTGCCATCGGGCTCCGGGACAGGGGGTTATCCTACAATGAGCAGTTCTTC.

This clone was seen more than once but under ten times. The chain uses TRBV6-5 and TRBJ2-1, with TRBD2 identical over 8 bases. Germline-derived CDR1 and CDR2 are MNHEY and SVGAGI. The V gene end was trimmed by 0 bases and the J gene end by 14 bases; junction bases not matched to a gene: 9. This CDR3 is built from 14 residues. In nucleotides, the CDR3 is TGTGCCAGCAGTTACTCGGGACTAGAGATACAGAAGTTCTTC. Encoded protein: CASSYSGLEIQKFF.

This clone was counted between two and nine times. V usage is TRBV5-1 and J usage is TRBJ2-1, with D possibly matching TRBD1 (6 bases). The CDR3 extends over 16 amino acids. From germline, CDR1 is SGHRS and CDR2 YFSETQ. Trimming removed 4 bases at V and 0 bases at J, with 14 bases between. Here the CDR3 reads CASSLYRTVSYNEQFF. CDR3 nucleotide sequence: TGCGCCAGCAGCCTCTACCGGACAGTCTCCTACAATGAGCAGTTCTTC. Drawing the rest from reference TRBV5-1 and TRBJ2-1, the complete variable domain is KAGVTQTPRYLIKTRGQQVTLSCSPISGHRSVSWYQQTPGQGLQFLFEYFSETQRNKGNFPGRFSGRQFSNSRSEMNVSTLELGDSALYLCASSLYRTVSYNEQFFGPGTRLTVL.

The rearrangement links TRBV7-9 to TRBJ2-5, with unresolved D. CDR1 and CDR2 from the germline V gene are SEHNR and FQNEAQ (reference sequence). This CDR3 is built from 12 residues. V was cut by 5 bases and J by 5 bases, with 9 bases left in between. CDR3 DNA sequence: TGTGCCAGCAGCCCCCATGTGGAGACCCAGTACTTC. Its translation is CASSPHVETQYF.

The V call is TRBV5-6, the J call TRBJ1-2, with D hard to call. The V and J ends lost 1 base and 0 bases respectively, with 7 bases between them. Germline CDR1 and CDR2: SGHDT and YYEEEE. The CDR3 is 14 amino acids. The CDR3 is CASSLIATNYGYTF. In DNA, the CDR3 is TGTGCCAGCAGCTTGATCGCTACTAACTATGGCTACACCTTC.